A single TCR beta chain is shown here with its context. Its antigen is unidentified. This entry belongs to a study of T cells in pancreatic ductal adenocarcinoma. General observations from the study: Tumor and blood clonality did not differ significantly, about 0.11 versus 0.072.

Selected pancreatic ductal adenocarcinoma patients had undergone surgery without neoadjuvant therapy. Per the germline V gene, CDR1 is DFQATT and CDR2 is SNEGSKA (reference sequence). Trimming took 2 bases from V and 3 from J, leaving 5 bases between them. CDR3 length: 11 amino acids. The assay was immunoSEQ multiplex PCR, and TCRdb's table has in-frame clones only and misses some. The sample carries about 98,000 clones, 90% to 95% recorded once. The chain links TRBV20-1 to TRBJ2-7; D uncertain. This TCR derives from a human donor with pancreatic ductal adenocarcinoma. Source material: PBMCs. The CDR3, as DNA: TGCAGTGCTAGACAGGACTACGAGCAGTACTTC. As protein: CSARQDYEQYF.